This T cell receptor beta chain originates from a study of blood T cells in healthy people across ages. The study, taken as a whole, reports: The recorded TCR beta diversity per million T cells decreased in a roughly linear manner with age.

Concerning this clonotype itself: Its antigen is still unknown.

The CDR3 runs to 14 residues. Per the germline V gene, CDR1 is SGHVS and CDR2 is FNYEAQ. Trimming took 2 bases from V and 5 from J, leaving 12 bases between them. With a J-beta primer mix and a sample-barcoded 5' primer, a second PCR ran 7 to 11 cycles. From the 5' RACE reads, TCRdb called clonotypes with MiXCR, one entry per CDR3 protein. The sample includes around 800,000 distinct CDR3 sequences, around a quarter of them seen just once. These data were also filed under a second study, of T cells of mothers and their children.

Sequencing input: blood. The TCR sequence derives from a boy aged 10-17 years in good health. V and J are TRBV7-6 and TRBJ1-2; D is uncertain. This CDR3 is CASSLLAGEYGYTF. The CDR3, as DNA: TGTGCCAGCAGCTTACTTGCCGGGGAGTATGGCTACACCTTC.